Described below is a single T cell receptor (beta chain) sequence and its context. This receptor's antigen is unknown. Per-base qualities were not stored, and no clone one base away is much larger. This sample was included in a study of T-cell reconstitution after alpha-beta-depleted transplantation in children (dated by TCRdb to 2016 to 2017). Regarding the research as a whole: Using TCR repertoire profiling, the study quantitatively followed how T-cell immune reconstitution unfolded in children after TCRalphabeta/CD19-depleted allogeneic hematopoietic cell transplantation.

The library was made by PCR. Instrument used: Illumina HiSeq 2500. TCR libraries were prepared with molecular barcoding, using unique molecular identifiers to normalize TCRbeta repertoire quantification. TCRdb trimmed the raw reads at Q25, called clones with MiXCR and kept productive beta chains. CDR3 protein sequences are deduplicated, and each keeps its most common genes and DNA. Present in this sample are more than 550,000 distinct CDR3 sequences, roughly a tenth of which were seen just once. The ten biggest clones cover about 4.3% of the sample. The TCR originated in a human donor who donated a stem cell graft to a child with acute myeloid leukemia. The sample in question was PBMCs from the stem cell graft donor, obtained from the stem cell graft.

The sequenced DNA is TGTGCCAGCCACAAGGGACCCTACGAGCAGTACTTC. Its translation reads: CASHKGPYEQYF. The rearranged segments are TRBV6-5 and TRBJ2-7; the D call could be TRBD1 or TRBD2, with each sharing 5 bases. V lost 8 bases and J lost 2 bases; the stretch between them is 10 bases long. Measured from the cysteine to the phenylalanine, the CDR3 is 12 residues long. Left in the record is the CDR3 DNA by itself, 36 bases read in frame from the first base. The germline V gene yields MNHEY for CDR1 and SVGAGI for CDR2.